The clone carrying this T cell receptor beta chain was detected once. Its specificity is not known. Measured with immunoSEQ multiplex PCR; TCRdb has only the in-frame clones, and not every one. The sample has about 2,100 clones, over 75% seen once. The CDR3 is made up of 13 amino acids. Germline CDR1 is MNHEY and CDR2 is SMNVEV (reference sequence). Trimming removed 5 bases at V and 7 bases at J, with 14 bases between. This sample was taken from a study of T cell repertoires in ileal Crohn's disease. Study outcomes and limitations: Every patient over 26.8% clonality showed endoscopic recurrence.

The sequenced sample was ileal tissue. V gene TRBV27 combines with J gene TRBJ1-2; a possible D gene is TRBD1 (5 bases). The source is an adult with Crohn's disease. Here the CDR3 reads CASSVTRRGGYTF. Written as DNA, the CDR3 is TGTGCCAGCAGTGTAACCCGAAGGGGTGGCTACACCTTC.